This TCR beta chain originates from a study of blood T cell repertoires in COVID-19. J lost 7 bases, V lost 2 bases, and 13 bases had no gene match. CDR3 length equals 18 residues. Germline-derived CDR1 and CDR2 are SGHNT and YENEEA. Profiling relied on immunoSEQ multiplex PCR, and the TCRdb table lists in-frame clones only, not all of them. The sample holds 110,000 to 150,000 clones, about 79% seen once. The gene calls are TRBV11-3 and TRBJ2-1, with 11 bases aligning to TRBD2. Sequencing was carried out using peripheral blood. This sequence originates from a man aged 60-69 years with active or convalescent COVID-19. The CDR3 DNA follows: TGTGCCAGCAGCTTACGTATTAGCGGGAGGGCCAGGAAAAATGAGCAGTTCTTC. Its protein product is CASSLRISGRARKNEQFF. Using reference TRBV11-3 and TRBJ2-1 for the parts outside the CDR3, the full variable domain is EAGVVQSPRYKIIEKKQPVAFWCNPISGHNTLYWYLQNLGQGPELLIRYENEEAVDDSQLPKDRFSAERLKGVDSTLKIQPAELGDSAVYLCASSLRISGRARKNEQFFGPGTRLTVL.